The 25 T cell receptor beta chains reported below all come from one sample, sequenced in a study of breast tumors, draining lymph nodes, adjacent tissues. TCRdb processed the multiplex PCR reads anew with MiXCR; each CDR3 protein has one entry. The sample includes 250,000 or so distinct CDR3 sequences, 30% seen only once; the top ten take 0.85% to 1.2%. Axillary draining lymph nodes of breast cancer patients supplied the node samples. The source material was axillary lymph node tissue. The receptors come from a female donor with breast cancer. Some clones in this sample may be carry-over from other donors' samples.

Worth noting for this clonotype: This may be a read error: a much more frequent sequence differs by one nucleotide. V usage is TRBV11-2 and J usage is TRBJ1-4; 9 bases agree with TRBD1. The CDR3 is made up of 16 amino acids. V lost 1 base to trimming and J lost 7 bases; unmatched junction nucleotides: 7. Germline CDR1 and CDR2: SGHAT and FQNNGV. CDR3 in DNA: TGTGCCAGCAGCTTAGGGACAGGGGCTTTCGGTGAAAAACTGTTTTTT. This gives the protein CASSLGTGAFGEKLFF.

The CDR3 sequence: CASSKTDSYNTQYF. The DNA for the CDR3 is TGTGCCAGCAGCAAGACAGACTCCTATAATACGCAGTATTTT. This chain links TRBV7-8 with TRBJ2-3; tentative D call: TRBD1 (5 bases). Trimming stripped 5 bases from V and 7 bases from J, with 16 bases between. The CDR3 spans 14 residues. Germline loops: CDR1 SGHVS, CDR2 FQNEAQ.

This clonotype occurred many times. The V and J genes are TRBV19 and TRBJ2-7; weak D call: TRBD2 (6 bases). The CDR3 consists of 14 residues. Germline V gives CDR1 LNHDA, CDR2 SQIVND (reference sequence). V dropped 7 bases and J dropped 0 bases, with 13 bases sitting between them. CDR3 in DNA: TGTGCCAGTAAGTTGGTAGCGGCCTCCTACGAGCAGTACTTC. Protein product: CASKLVAASYEQYF.

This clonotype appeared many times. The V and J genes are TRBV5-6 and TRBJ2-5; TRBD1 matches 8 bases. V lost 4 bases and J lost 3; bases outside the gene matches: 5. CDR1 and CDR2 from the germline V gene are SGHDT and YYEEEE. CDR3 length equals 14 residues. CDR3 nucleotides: TGTGCCAGCAGCGCAGGGGGCGCCGAAGAGACCCAGTACTTC. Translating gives CASSAGGAEETQYF. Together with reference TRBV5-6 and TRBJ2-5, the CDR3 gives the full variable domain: DAGVTQSPTHLIKTRGQQVTLRCSPKSGHDTVSWYQQALGQGPQFIFQYYEEEERQRGNFPDRFSGHQFPNYSSELNVNALLLGDSALYLCASSAGGAEETQYFGPGTRLLVL.

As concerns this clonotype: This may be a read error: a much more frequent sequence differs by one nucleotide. This CDR3 reads CASGFDLPDRQYF. As DNA, the CDR3 is TGTGCTAGTGGTTTCGACCTGCCGGACAGGCAGTACTTC. The chain is built from TRBV12-5 and TRBJ2-7, with D possibly being TRBD1 (6 bases). Trimming left V 3 bases short and J 9 bases short, with 15 bases between. This CDR3 has 13 amino acids. From germline, CDR1 is LGHNT and CDR2 FRNRAP.

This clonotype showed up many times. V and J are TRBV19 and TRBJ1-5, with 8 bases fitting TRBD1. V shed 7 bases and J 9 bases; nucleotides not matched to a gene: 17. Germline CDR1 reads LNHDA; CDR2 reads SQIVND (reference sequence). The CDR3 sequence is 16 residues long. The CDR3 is CASTGDRRISVGPQHF. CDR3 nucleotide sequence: TGTGCCAGTACCGGGGACAGGCGGATCTCAGTCGGGCCCCAGCATTTT.

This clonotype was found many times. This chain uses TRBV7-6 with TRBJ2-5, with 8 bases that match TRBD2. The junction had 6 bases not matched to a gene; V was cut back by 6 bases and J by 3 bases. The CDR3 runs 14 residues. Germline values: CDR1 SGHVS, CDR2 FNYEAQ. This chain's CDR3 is CASSEVAGKETQYF. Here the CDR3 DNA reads TGTGCCAGCAGTGAGGTAGCGGGAAAAGAGACCCAGTACTTC.

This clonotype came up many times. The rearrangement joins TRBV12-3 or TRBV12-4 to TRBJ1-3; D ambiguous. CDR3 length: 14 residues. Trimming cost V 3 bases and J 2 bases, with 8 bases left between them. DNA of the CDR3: TGTGCCAGCAGTTTTGAGGGAACTGGAAACACCATATATTTT. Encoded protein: CASSFEGTGNTIYF.

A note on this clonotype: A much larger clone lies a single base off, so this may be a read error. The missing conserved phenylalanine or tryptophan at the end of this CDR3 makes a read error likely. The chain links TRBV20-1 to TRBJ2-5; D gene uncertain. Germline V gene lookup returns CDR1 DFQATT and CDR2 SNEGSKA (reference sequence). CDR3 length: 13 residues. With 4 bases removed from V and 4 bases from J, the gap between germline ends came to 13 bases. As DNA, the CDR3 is TGCAGTGCTACTTATAGGCTGGTAGAGACCCAGTACCTC. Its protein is CSATYRLVETQYL.

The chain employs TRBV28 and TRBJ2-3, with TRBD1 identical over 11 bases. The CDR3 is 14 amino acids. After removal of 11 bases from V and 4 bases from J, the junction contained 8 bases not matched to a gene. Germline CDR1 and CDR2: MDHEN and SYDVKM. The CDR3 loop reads CAGRTGGPSDTQYF. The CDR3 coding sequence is TGTGCCGGAAGGACAGGGGGCCCTTCAGATACGCAGTATTTT.

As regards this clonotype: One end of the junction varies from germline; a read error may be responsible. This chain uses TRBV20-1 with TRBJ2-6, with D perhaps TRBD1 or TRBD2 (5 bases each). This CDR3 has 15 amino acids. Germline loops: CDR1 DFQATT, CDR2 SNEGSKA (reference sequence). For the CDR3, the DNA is TGCGGTGCTAGAGGGGTTAGCTCTGGGGCCAACGTCCTGACCTTC. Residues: CGARGVSSGANVLTF.

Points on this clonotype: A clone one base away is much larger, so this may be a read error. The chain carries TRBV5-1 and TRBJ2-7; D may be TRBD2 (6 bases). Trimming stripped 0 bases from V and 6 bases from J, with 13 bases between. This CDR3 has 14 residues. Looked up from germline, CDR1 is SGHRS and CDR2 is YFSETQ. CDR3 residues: CASSLVRRGSEQYF. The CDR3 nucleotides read TGCGCCAGCAGCTTGGTAAGGAGGGGATCCGAGCAGTACTTC.

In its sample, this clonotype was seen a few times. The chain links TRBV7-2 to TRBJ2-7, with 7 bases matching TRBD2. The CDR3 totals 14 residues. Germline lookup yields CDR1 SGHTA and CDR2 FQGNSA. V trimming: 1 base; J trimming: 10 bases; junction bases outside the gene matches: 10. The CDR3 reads CASSLGWAGGSQYF. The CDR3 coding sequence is TGTGCCAGCAGCTTAGGTTGGGCTGGCGGGAGTCAGTACTTC. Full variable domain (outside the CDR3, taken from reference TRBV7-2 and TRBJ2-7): GAGVSQSPSNKVTEKGKDVELRCDPISGHTALYWYRQSLGQGLEFLIYFQGNSAPDKSGLPSDRFSAERTGGSVSTLTIQRTQQEDSAVYLCASSLGWAGGSQYFGPGTRLTVT.

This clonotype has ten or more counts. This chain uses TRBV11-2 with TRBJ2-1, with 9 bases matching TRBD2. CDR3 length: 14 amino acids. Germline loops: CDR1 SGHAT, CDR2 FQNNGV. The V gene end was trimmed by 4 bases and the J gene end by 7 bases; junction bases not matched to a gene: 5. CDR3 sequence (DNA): TGTGCCAGCAGCTCAGGGACTAGCTATAATGAGCAGTTCTTC. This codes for CASSSGTSYNEQFF.

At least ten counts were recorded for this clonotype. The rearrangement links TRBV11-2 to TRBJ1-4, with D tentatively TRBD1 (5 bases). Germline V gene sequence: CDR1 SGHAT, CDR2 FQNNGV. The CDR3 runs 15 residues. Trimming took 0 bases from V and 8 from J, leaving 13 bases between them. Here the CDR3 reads CASSLDGTGREKLFF. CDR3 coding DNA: TGTGCCAGCAGCTTAGATGGGACTGGGAGAGAAAAACTGTTTTTT.

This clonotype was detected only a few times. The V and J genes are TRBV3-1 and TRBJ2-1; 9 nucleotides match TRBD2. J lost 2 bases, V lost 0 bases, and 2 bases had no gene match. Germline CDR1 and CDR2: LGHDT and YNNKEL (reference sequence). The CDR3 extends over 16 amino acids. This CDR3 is CASSQDLAGTYNEQFF. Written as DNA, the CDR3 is TGTGCCAGCAGCCAAGATCTAGCGGGAACCTACAATGAGCAGTTCTTC.

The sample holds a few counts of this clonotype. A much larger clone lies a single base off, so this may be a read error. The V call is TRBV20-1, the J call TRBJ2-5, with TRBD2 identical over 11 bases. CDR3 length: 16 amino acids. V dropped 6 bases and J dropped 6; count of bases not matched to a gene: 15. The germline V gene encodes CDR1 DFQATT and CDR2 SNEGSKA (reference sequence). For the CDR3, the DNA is TGCAGTGCACCCACCTTACTAGCGGGAGTAGGAAAGACCCAGTACTTC. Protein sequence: CSAPTLLAGVGKTQYF.

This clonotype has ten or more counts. The CDR3 reads CASSSSTGGETQYF. CDR3 nucleotide sequence: TGTGCCAGCAGCAGTAGTACGGGTGGGGAGACCCAGTACTTC. The chain employs TRBV7-9 and TRBJ2-5; no clear D gene. Germline CDR1 reads SEHNR; CDR2 reads FQNEAQ (reference sequence). The CDR3 is made up of 14 amino acids. The V gene lost 5 bases and the J gene lost 5 bases, with 15 bases spanning the gap.

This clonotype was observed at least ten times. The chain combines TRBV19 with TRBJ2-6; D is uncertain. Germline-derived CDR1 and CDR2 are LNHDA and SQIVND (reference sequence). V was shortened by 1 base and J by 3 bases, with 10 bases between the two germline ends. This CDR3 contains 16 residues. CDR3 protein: CASSIGRRSGANVLTF. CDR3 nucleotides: TGTGCCAGTAGTATAGGGCGCAGGAGTGGGGCCAACGTCCTGACTTTC.

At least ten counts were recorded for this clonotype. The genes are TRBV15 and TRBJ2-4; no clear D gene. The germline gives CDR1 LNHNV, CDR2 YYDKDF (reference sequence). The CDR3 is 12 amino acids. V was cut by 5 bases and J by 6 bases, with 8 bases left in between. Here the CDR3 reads CATSPTANIQYF. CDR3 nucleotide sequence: TGTGCCACCAGCCCAACCGCAAACATTCAGTACTTC. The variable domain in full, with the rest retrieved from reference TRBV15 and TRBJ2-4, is DAMVIQNPRYQVTQFGKPVTLSCSQTLNHNVMYWYQQKSSQAPKLLFHYYDKDFNNEADTPDNFQSRRPNTSFCFLDIRSPGLGDTAMYLCATSPTANIQYFGAGTRLSVL.

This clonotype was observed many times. The CDR3 here is CSAAAGELFF. CDR3 sequence (DNA): TGCAGCGCCGCGGCCGGGGAGCTGTTTTTT. This sequence joins TRBV20-1 and TRBJ2-2; D is uncertain. Germline CDR1 and CDR2: DFQATT and SNEGSKA (reference sequence). The CDR3 is made up of 10 amino acids.

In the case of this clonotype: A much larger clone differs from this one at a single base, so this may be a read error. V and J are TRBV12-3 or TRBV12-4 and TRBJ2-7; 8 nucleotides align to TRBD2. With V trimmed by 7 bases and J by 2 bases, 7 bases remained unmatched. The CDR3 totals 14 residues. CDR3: CASKNGGATYEQYF. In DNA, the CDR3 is TGTGCCAGCAAAAACGGGGGGGCAACCTACGAGCAGTACTTC.

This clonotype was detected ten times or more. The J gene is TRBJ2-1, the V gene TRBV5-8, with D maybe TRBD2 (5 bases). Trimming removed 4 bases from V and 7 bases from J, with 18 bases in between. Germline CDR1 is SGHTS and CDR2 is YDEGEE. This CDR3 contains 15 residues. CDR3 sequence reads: CASSLMEVPGNEQFF. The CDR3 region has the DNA TGTGCCAGCAGCCTGATGGAGGTTCCGGGAAATGAGCAGTTCTTC.

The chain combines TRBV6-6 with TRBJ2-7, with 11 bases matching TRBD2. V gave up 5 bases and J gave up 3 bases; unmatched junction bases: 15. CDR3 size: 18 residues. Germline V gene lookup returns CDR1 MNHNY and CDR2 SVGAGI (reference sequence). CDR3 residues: CASSHVRLAGGALYEQYF. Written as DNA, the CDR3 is TGTGCCAGCAGTCACGTAAGGCTAGCGGGAGGTGCCCTCTACGAGCAGTACTTC.

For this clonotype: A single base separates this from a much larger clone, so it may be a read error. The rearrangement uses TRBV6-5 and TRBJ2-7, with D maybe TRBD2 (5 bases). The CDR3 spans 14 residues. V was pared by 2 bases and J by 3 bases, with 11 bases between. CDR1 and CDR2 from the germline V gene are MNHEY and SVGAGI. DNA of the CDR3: TGTGCCAGCAGTTACAGGCGGGTCAACTACGAGCAGTACTTC. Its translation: CASSYRRVNYEQYF.